This TCR beta chain was identified in a study of T-cell memory formation after mild COVID-19. Findings and limits, study-wide: The SARS-CoV-2 specificity of second-wave clones reaching peak at day 37 remained unverified.

This CDR3 is built from 13 residues. Trimming took off 3 bases at V and 2 bases at J, with 6 bases between the two ends. Germline CDR1 SGHTA, CDR2 FQGNSA. This clonotype was seen a handful of times. Its target is not known. In TCRdb, the 5' RACE reads were re-called with MiXCR into one record per CDR3 protein. Among some 260,000 distinct CDR3 sequences listed, roughly 17% were seen once. The V call is TRBV7-2, the J call TRBJ2-3; D is unresolved. The TCR comes from a man between 18 and 29 years old who had mild COVID-19 (a few samples of this study predate the infection). Cell type and time point are not known. Source material: PBMCs or a T cell subset sorted from them (not recorded which). The DNA for the CDR3 is TGTGCCAGCAGCTTTCCGGACACAGATACGCAGTATTTT. This codes for CASSFPDTDTQYF.